The sequence of this T cell receptor (beta chain) was determined in a study of blood T cell repertoires in COVID-19. J gave up 6 bases and V 4 bases, and 8 bases lay outside the gene matches. Germline CDR1 KGHDR, CDR2 SFDVKD. The CDR3 is 16 amino acids. Original handling: Reference gene primer amplification gave estimated nucleated cell counts. Profiling relied on immunoSEQ multiplex PCR, and the TCRdb table lists in-frame clones only, not all of them. Clonal size and the V and J genes are those of that table, whereas D and trimming came from the DNA. Of 300,000 to 350,000 clones in the sample, approximately 88% were seen once.

The chain carries TRBV24-1 and TRBJ2-1; 10 nucleotides agree with TRBD1. This TCR was sampled from a man younger than 40 with COVID-19, enrolled during active disease. Sequenced sample: peripheral blood. The CDR3 nucleotides read TGTGCCACCAGTGAGCCGGGACAGGGGTCCAGCAATGAGCAGTTCTTC. Its protein product is CATSEPGQGSSNEQFF.